Listed here are 32 T cell receptor beta chains from one sample, sequenced in a study of Ad26.COV2.S vaccination and SARS-CoV-2 variants. Treatment: over 15 received Ad26.COV2.S at low or high dose, single or two shots; about 5 received placebo; per-sample allocation not given. Day 63 after the first vaccine or placebo injection was the time point for sampling. The assay was immunoSEQ multiplex PCR, and TCRdb's table has in-frame clones only and misses some. The data hold about 460,000 clones, with roughly nine tenths observed a single time. The material was peripheral blood, obtained in a trial of Ad26.COV2.S vaccine versus placebo. The receptor source for this set is a person between 18 and 59 years old who received the Ad26.COV2.S COVID-19 vaccine or a placebo.

The chain carries TRBV29-1 and TRBJ2-7; TRBD2 matches at 8 bases. This CDR3 is 14 amino acids long. Germline-derived CDR1 and CDR2 are SQVTM and ANQGSEA. Losses at the gene ends were 7 bases for V and 4 bases for J; bases not matched to a gene: 12. The CDR3 DNA follows: TGCAGCGCCCTCGAGCGGGGGAGAGATTACGAGCAGTACTTC. Translating it yields CSALERGRDYEQYF.

The chain employs TRBV5-1 and TRBJ2-7; D not certain. The V end lost 0 bases, the J end lost 1 base, and 8 bases lay between the germline ends. Germline CDR1 and CDR2: SGHRS and YFSETQ. The length of the CDR3 is 14 residues. The CDR3 sequence: CASSLAATSYEQYF. The CDR3 DNA reads TGCGCCAGCAGCTTGGCCGCTACTTCCTACGAGCAGTACTTC.

This chain joins TRBV7-9 and TRBJ2-7; TRBD1 might be the D (6 bases). The CDR3 runs 17 residues. V lost 1 base and J lost 5, with 21 bases in between. Germline V gene lookup returns CDR1 SEHNR and CDR2 FQNEAQ (reference sequence). CDR3 DNA sequence: TGTGCCAGCAGCTTAGGGGGTGGGGGACACGGTATCGACGAGCAGTACTTC. It encodes CASSLGGGGHGIDEQYF.

The chain links TRBV28 to TRBJ2-1, with a possible D match to TRBD2 (7 bases). The CDR3 contains 16 residues. V lost 5 bases and J lost 6, with 20 bases in between. From germline, CDR1 is MDHEN and CDR2 SYDVKM. CDR3 sequence: CASSKTGPWEGNEQFF. CDR3 DNA sequence: TGTGCCAGCAGTAAGACAGGCCCATGGGAGGGCAATGAGCAGTTCTTC.

This rearrangement joins TRBV7-2 to TRBJ1-4; 8 nucleotides agree with TRBD1. Per germline, CDR1 SGHTA and CDR2 FQGNSA. The CDR3 runs to 15 residues. V lost 2 bases to trimming and J lost 3 bases; unmatched junction nucleotides: 2. CDR3 sequence (DNA): TGTGCCAGCAGCTTACTCAGGGGGCCTAATGAAAAACTGTTTTTT. Residues: CASSLLRGPNEKLFF. The full variable domain, its missing parts supplied by reference TRBV7-2 and TRBJ1-4, is GAGVSQSPSNKVTEKGKDVELRCDPISGHTALYWYRQSLGQGLEFLIYFQGNSAPDKSGLPSDRFSAERTGGSVSTLTIQRTQQEDSAVYLCASSLLRGPNEKLFFGSGTQLSVL.

The CDR3 nucleotides are TGCGCCAGCAGCTTGAGGTCAGATTCATCCTACGAGCAGTACTTC. This codes for CASSLRSDSSYEQYF. The chain couples TRBV5-1 to TRBJ2-7, with D unresolved. V lost 1 base, J lost 1 base, and 12 bases lay in between. The CDR3 is 15 residues long. Per germline, CDR1 SGHRS and CDR2 YFSETQ.

This clone was picked up one time. The V and J genes are TRBV10-1 and TRBJ2-1; D remains ambiguous. CDR1 is WNHNN, CDR2 SYGVQD, per germline (reference sequence). V lost 0 bases, J lost 0 bases, and 9 bases lay in between. The length of the CDR3 is 16 residues. This chain's CDR3 is CASSESWASSYNEQFF. The CDR3 DNA is TGCGCCAGCAGTGAGTCTTGGGCGAGCTCCTACAATGAGCAGTTCTTC.

The genes are TRBV6-5 and TRBJ2-2, with TRBD2 as a possible D gene (5 bases). V was pared by 5 bases and J by 4 bases, with 11 bases between. CDR3 size: 14 residues. Looked up from germline, CDR1 is MNHEY and CDR2 is SVGAGI. The CDR3 nucleotides read TGTGCCAGCAGTACACCCGCGGGCACCGGGGAGCTGTTTTTT. It is translated as CASSTPAGTGELFF.

This clone was observed a handful of times. This chain connects TRBV7-9 to TRBJ1-3; D is possibly TRBD1 (5 bases). V was trimmed by 1 base and J by 2 bases, leaving 12 bases between them. The CDR3 extends over 16 amino acids. Germline-derived CDR1 and CDR2 are SEHNR and FQNEAQ (reference sequence). CDR3: CASSLGQGDPGNTIYF. CDR3 DNA sequence: TGTGCCAGCAGCTTAGGGCAGGGAGACCCTGGAAACACCATATATTTT.

The chain joins TRBV10-3 to TRBJ2-7, with 14 bases lining up with TRBD2. The V segment lost 4 bases and the J segment 3 bases; nucleotides outside the gene matches: 2. Germline loops: CDR1 ENHRY, CDR2 SYGVKD. CDR3 length: 15 amino acids. The CDR3 region has the DNA TGTGCCATCAGTGGCGGGACTAGCGGGAGCTACGAGCAGTACTTC. It yields the protein CAISGGTSGSYEQYF.

This clone was seen just once. J is TRBJ2-3 and V is TRBV19; a possible D gene is TRBD2 (7 bases). V dropped 8 bases and J dropped 7 bases, with 10 bases sitting between them. The CDR3 has 11 amino acids. CDR1 is LNHDA and CDR2 is SQIVND in the germline V gene (reference sequence). The CDR3 is CASLGGHTQYF. In DNA, the CDR3 is TGTGCCAGTCTCGGGGGGCATACGCAGTATTTT.

The chain recombines TRBV5-1 with TRBJ2-5; D not resolved. The length of the CDR3 is 14 residues. V was clipped by 0 bases and J by 0 bases, with 6 bases between them. Germline V gene sequence: CDR1 SGHRS, CDR2 YFSETQ. This chain's CDR3 is CASSLGVYQETQYF. The DNA for the CDR3 is TGCGCCAGCAGCTTGGGGGTGTACCAAGAGACCCAGTACTTC.

The rearrangement links TRBV2 to TRBJ1-1; D uncertain. Germline CDR1 SNHLY, CDR2 FYNNEI. V lost 1 base and J 6 bases, leaving 9 bases between the germline ends. CDR3 size: 13 residues. The CDR3 nucleotides read TGTGCCAGCAGTGAAGGGCCGGGCGCTGAAGCTTTCTTT. Translating it yields CASSEGPGAEAFF.

The rearrangement uses TRBV7-9 and TRBJ1-2; no firm D call. This CDR3 contains 14 residues. Germline-derived CDR1 and CDR2 are SEHNR and FQNEAQ (reference sequence). Trimming left V 1 base short and J 4 bases short, with 10 bases between. The CDR3 spells CASSLERGGYGYTF. CDR3 bases: TGTGCCAGCAGCTTAGAACGGGGAGGCTATGGCTACACCTTC.

This clone appeared once. This rearrangement joins TRBV7-2 to TRBJ2-2, with 8 bases aligning to TRBD2. The germline V gene has CDR1 SGHTA and CDR2 FQGNSA. Germline trimming cut 5 bases from V and 7 bases from J; bases unmatched to any gene: 3. This CDR3 contains 13 residues. The DNA of the CDR3 is TGTGCCAGCAGCCCGGCGGGAGGCGGGGAGCTGTTTTTT. As protein: CASSPAGGGELFF.

V is TRBV2 and J is TRBJ2-3, with 8 bases identical to TRBD2. The ends lost 8 bases at V and 2 bases at J; junction bases unmatched: 9. The CDR3 totals 15 residues. CDR1 SNHLY and CDR2 FYNNEI come from the germline V gene. Here the CDR3 reads CASSRTSLNTDTQYF. The CDR3 nucleotides read TGTGCCAGCTCTCGGACTAGCTTGAACACAGATACGCAGTATTTT. Variable domain in full (rest from reference TRBV2 and TRBJ2-3): EPEVTQTPSHQVTQMGQEVILRCVPISNHLYFYWYRQILGQKVEFLVSFYNNEISEKSEIFDDQFSVERPDGSNFTLKIRSTKLEDSAMYFCASSRTSLNTDTQYFGPGTRLTVL.

V usage is TRBV28 and J usage is TRBJ1-2; perhaps TRBD1 as D (5 bases). The CDR3 has 18 amino acids. Deletions cut 6 bases from V and 3 bases from J, with 26 bases between. Germline-derived CDR1 and CDR2 are MDHEN and SYDVKM. The CDR3 bases are TGTGCCAGCAGCTCCGAGACAGCTCAACCCACTCCCCACTATGGCTACACCTTC. Translated: CASSSETAQPTPHYGYTF.

This chain joins TRBV19 and TRBJ2-1, with 7 bases lining up with TRBD1. The CDR3 is 14 amino acids. Germline values: CDR1 LNHDA, CDR2 SQIVND (reference sequence). The ends lost 5 bases at V and 4 bases at J; junction bases unmatched: 5. CDR3 in amino acids: CASSPWDRYNEQFF. The CDR3 DNA follows: TGTGCCAGTAGTCCCTGGGACAGATACAATGAGCAGTTCTTC.

J is TRBJ1-1 and V is TRBV3-1 (or the pseudogene TRBV3-2); D is possibly TRBD1 (6 bases). This CDR3 has 17 residues. The V end lost 2 bases, the J end lost 1 base, and 17 bases lay between the germline ends. The germline V gene encodes CDR1 LGHDT and CDR2 YNNKEL (reference sequence). The CDR3 reads CASSQTPLAGANTEAFF. The DNA of the CDR3 is TGTGCCAGCAGCCAAACCCCCCTGGCAGGGGCGAACACTGAAGCTTTCTTT.

This clone came up a few times. The chain couples TRBV19 to TRBJ2-1, with TRBD2 matching 13 bases. CDR3 length equals 13 residues. V was clipped by 5 bases and J by 9 bases; unmatched bases: 1. Per germline, CDR1 LNHDA and CDR2 SQIVND (reference sequence). Here the CDR3 reads CASSGLAGVEQFF. In nucleotides, the CDR3 is TGTGCCAGTAGTGGACTAGCGGGAGTTGAGCAGTTCTTC.

The J gene is TRBJ1-1, the V gene TRBV25-1, with D unresolved. Trimming stripped 5 bases from V and 2 bases from J, with 9 bases between. In germline, CDR1 is MGHDK, CDR2 SYGVNS. This CDR3 region has 13 residues. The CDR3 DNA is TGTGCCAGCAGTTACACGGGTAACACTGAAGCTTTCTTT. It codes for CASSYTGNTEAFF.

The gene calls are TRBV28 and TRBJ1-2; perhaps TRBD1 as D (5 bases). V shed 5 bases and J shed 6 bases, with 22 bases lying between them. Germline CDR1 reads MDHEN; CDR2 reads SYDVKM. The CDR3 is 16 amino acids. CDR3 residues: CASSIPRGVARDGYTF. The CDR3 DNA reads TGTGCCAGCAGTATTCCCCGAGGGGTGGCTCGGGATGGCTACACCTTC.

The rearrangement uses TRBV12-3 or TRBV12-4 and TRBJ2-5; D is unresolved. V was cut by 6 bases and J by 1 base, with 3 bases left in between. The CDR3 length is 11 residues. Here the CDR3 reads CASSPQETQYF. The CDR3 coding sequence is TGTGCCAGCAGCCCCCAAGAGACCCAGTACTTC.

This clone was seen more than once but under ten times. V is TRBV2 and J is TRBJ2-2; D is perhaps TRBD1 (6 bases). Trimming took 5 bases from V and 5 from J, leaving 9 bases between them. The germline gives CDR1 SNHLY, CDR2 FYNNEI. This CDR3 is built from 13 residues. CDR3 coding DNA: TGTGCCAGCAGTAGGGACAATACCGGGGAGCTGTTTTTT. Amino acids: CASSRDNTGELFF.

V and J are TRBV28 and TRBJ2-1; tentative D call: TRBD2 (6 bases). V dropped 4 bases and J dropped 13 bases, with 17 bases sitting between them. Germline V gene data show CDR1 as MDHEN and CDR2 as SYDVKM. The CDR3 is 13 amino acids. The CDR3 region has the DNA TGTGCCAGCAGTTCCCCACCCCGGGACTTTCAGTTCTTC. It translates to CASSSPPRDFQFF.

The chain links TRBV7-3 to TRBJ2-7; D is perhaps TRBD1 (5 bases). V lost 3 bases to trimming and J lost 2 bases, with 11 bases between them. The CDR3 is 14 residues long. Germline CDR1 is SGHTA and CDR2 is FQGTGA. CDR3 amino acids: CASSFIDRPYEQYF. CDR3 in DNA: TGTGCCAGCAGCTTCATCGACAGACCCTACGAGCAGTACTTC.

The gene calls are TRBV4-1 and TRBJ2-7; no clear D gene. This CDR3 region has 13 residues. Trimming cost V 1 base and J 1 base, with 5 bases left between them. Germline V gene data show CDR1 as MGHRA and CDR2 as YSYEKL. Here the CDR3 DNA reads TGCGCCAGCAGCCAAGGAGTATCCTACGAGCAGTACTTC. Amino acid sequence: CASSQGVSYEQYF.

V gene TRBV27 combines with J gene TRBJ2-7, with 8 bases that match TRBD1. The length of the CDR3 is 15 residues. CDR1 is MNHEY, CDR2 SMNVEV, per germline (reference sequence). With 5 bases clipped from V and 4 bases from J, the junction kept 10 bases outside the gene matches. The CDR3: CASSARDRPGYEQYF. The CDR3 DNA is TGTGCCAGCAGTGCCCGGGACAGGCCGGGGTACGAGCAGTACTTC.

This sequence joins TRBV30 and TRBJ1-2; 8 bases line up with TRBD1. Germline V gene data show CDR1 as GTSNPN and CDR2 as SVGIG (reference sequence). Trimming at V came to 2 bases and at J to 4 bases, leaving 9 bases not matched to a gene. The length of the CDR3 is 15 residues. CDR3 in DNA: TGTGCCTGGAGTACCCTCGGACAGGGTCTCTATGGCTACACCTTC. This gives the protein CAWSTLGQGLYGYTF.

V usage is TRBV6-5 and J usage is TRBJ2-5, with a possible D match to TRBD1 (5 bases). The CDR3 runs to 13 residues. The germline V gene encodes CDR1 MNHEY and CDR2 SVGAGI. Trimming took 6 bases from V and 5 from J, leaving 13 bases between them. The CDR3 sequence: CASSPREGETQYF. The DNA of the CDR3 is TGTGCCAGCAGCCCCAGGGAAGGGGAGACCCAGTACTTC.

The chain links TRBV5-6 to TRBJ2-7, with D possibly being TRBD1 or TRBD2 (5 bases each). Per the germline V gene, CDR1 is SGHDT and CDR2 is YYEEEE. V was shortened by 4 bases and J by 10 bases, with 21 bases between the two germline ends. This CDR3 contains 14 residues. The CDR3 coding sequence is TGTGCCAGCAGCGAGACCGGGACGGGCAGGCTTCAGTACTTC. Its translation is CASSETGTGRLQYF.

The chain uses TRBV30 and TRBJ2-1; TRBD2 aligns across 14 bases. Germline CDR1 is GTSNPN and CDR2 is SVGIG (reference sequence). The CDR3 consists of 17 residues. V lost 3 bases, J lost 9 bases, and 13 bases stayed unmatched. The CDR3 protein is CAWSFGKTSGRASEQFF. CDR3 DNA sequence: TGTGCCTGGAGCTTCGGTAAGACTAGCGGGAGGGCCAGTGAGCAGTTCTTC.